This T cell receptor (beta chain) came from a study of regulatory T cells in long-lasting Graves disease. The study's findings and limits: Among samples with persistent disease, TRBV28, TRBJ1-2 and TRBJ2-5 were favored.

Germline assignment: CDR1 LNHDA and CDR2 SQIVND (reference sequence). V lost 4 bases and J 0 bases, leaving 8 bases between the germline ends. This CDR3 has 14 amino acids. Time point noted: persistent/refractory GD, antithyroid drugs over 5 years with positive TRAb. Extracted PBMC RNA gave rise to the TCR library. EDTA tubes received about 10 milliliters of collected peripheral blood. TCR beta libraries were built with iRepertoire HTBI primers and Arm-PCR of CDR3 regions. TCRdb analysed the multiplex PCR reads with MiXCR anew, one entry per CDR3 protein. The table lists around 460,000 distinct CDR3 sequences, approximately 22% of them singletons. This clonotype was picked up a small number of times. The antigen is undetermined.

J is TRBJ2-3 and V is TRBV19, with D perhaps given as TRBD1 or TRBD2 (5 bases each). The sequence was obtained from a female donor with Graves disease. Sequences were derived from peripheral blood mononuclear cells (PBMCs), sampled when the disease was refractory, from a patient treated with antithyroid drugs. The CDR3, as DNA: TGTGCCAGTAGTAGGGGCGGGAGCACAGATACGCAGTATTTT. Residues: CASSRGGSTDTQYF.